This T cell receptor (beta chain) was documented in a study of blood T cell repertoires in COVID-19. CDR1 and CDR2 from the germline V gene are MNHNY and SVGAGI (reference sequence). Germline trimming cut 5 bases from V and 5 bases from J; bases unmatched to any gene: 6. The CDR3 runs 14 residues. Sequencing was performed with immunoSEQ multiplex PCR; in TCRdb, only in-frame clones are kept and a portion is missing. Among approximately 290,000 clones listed, 70% to 90% were seen once. The chain is built from TRBV6-6 and TRBJ1-1, with 9 bases lining up with TRBD1. Sequencing was performed on peripheral blood. This receptor was taken from a human donor with COVID-19, enrolled during active disease. The donor label of this sample is uncertain. The CDR3 DNA sequence: TGTGCCAGCAGTCCACGGACAGGGGTAACTGAAGCTTTCTTT. Amino acid sequence: CASSPRTGVTEAFF.